One sample yielded the 20 T cell receptor beta chains listed below, sequenced in a study of cytomegalovirus exposure and HLA in healthy donors. 13 Jbeta primers and 60 Vbeta primers were used for the PCR. Sequencing used immunoSEQ multiplex PCR; TCRdb keeps in-frame clones, though not all of them. Counted here are 200,000 or so clones, approximately 78% occurring once; the ten biggest clones make up roughly 2.5%. Sequenced input: PBMCs. The receptors originated from a woman between 40 and 50 years old in good health and CMV-seronegative.

The chain combines TRBV20-1 with TRBJ2-5; possibly TRBD1 for D (5 bases). This CDR3 has 11 residues. V dropped 3 bases and J dropped 11 bases, with 13 bases sitting between them. Germline-derived CDR1 and CDR2 are DFQATT and SNEGSKA (reference sequence). Here the CDR3 DNA reads TGCAGTGCTAGGGACATCAGAGAGCAGTACTTC. Residues: CSARDIREQYF.

This clone came up once. The chain carries TRBV18 and TRBJ1-2, with D possibly TRBD1 on 5 matching bases. The V and J ends lost 2 bases and 0 bases respectively, with 13 bases between them. The germline V gene has CDR1 KGHSH and CDR2 LQKENI. This CDR3 comprises 16 residues. The DNA for the CDR3 is TGTGCCAGCTCACCATTCGGAACAGGATCTAACTATGGCTACACCTTC. It yields the protein CASSPFGTGSNYGYTF.

The V call is TRBV28, the J call TRBJ1-4; 8 bases are a match to TRBD1. The ends lost 8 bases at V and 8 bases at J; junction bases unmatched: 10. Germline V gives CDR1 MDHEN, CDR2 SYDVKM. This CDR3 is 14 amino acids long. In nucleotides, the CDR3 is TGTGCCAGCGGACAGGGAAGACTTGGCGAAAAACTGTTTTTT. Encoded protein: CASGQGRLGEKLFF. The entire variable domain, with the rest obtained from reference TRBV28 and TRBJ1-4, is as follows: DVKVTQSSRYLVKRTGEKVFLECVQDMDHENMFWYRQDPGLGLRLIYFSYDVKMKEKGDIPEGYSVSREKKERFSLILESASTNQTSMYLCASGQGRLGEKLFFGSGTQLSVL.

The chain recombines TRBV2 with TRBJ2-4, with D possibly TRBD2 on 5 matching bases. V lost 5 bases and J 1 base, leaving 18 bases between the germline ends. There are 17 residues in the CDR3. Germline CDR1 reads SNHLY; CDR2 reads FYNNEI. CDR3 sequence (DNA): TGTGCCAGCAGTCGTTCCGGGGAAGGTGGGGCCAAAAACATTCAGTACTTC. As protein: CASSRSGEGGAKNIQYF.

The chain has TRBV28 and TRBJ2-7; tentatively, D is TRBD2 (6 bases). The CDR3 has 12 residues. Germline CDR1 MDHEN, CDR2 SYDVKM. The V gene lost 9 bases and the J gene lost 2 bases, with 11 bases spanning the gap. In nucleotides, the CDR3 is TGTGCCAGTCGGGACTCCGCCTACGAGCAGTACTTC. It is translated as CASRDSAYEQYF.

V gene TRBV18 combines with J gene TRBJ2-3; 13 bases fit TRBD2. This CDR3 has 16 amino acids. The V and J ends lost 6 bases and 5 bases, in that order; junction bases with no gene match: 8. Looked up from germline, CDR1 is KGHSH and CDR2 is LQKENI. The CDR3 here is CASSPTTSGRKDTQYF. The CDR3 DNA reads TGTGCCAGCTCTCCGACGACTAGCGGGAGGAAAGATACGCAGTATTTT.

This rearrangement joins TRBV28 to TRBJ1-5; 8 positions match TRBD1. The CDR3 has 15 amino acids. Losses at the gene ends were 5 bases for V and 1 base for J; bases not matched to a gene: 4. Germline V lookup: CDR1 MDHEN, CDR2 SYDVKM. The CDR3 protein is CASSTRGPSNQPQHF. The CDR3 bases are TGTGCCAGCAGTACCAGGGGGCCAAGCAATCAGCCCCAGCATTTT.

This rearrangement joins TRBV9 to TRBJ2-1; maybe TRBD2 (5 bases). The germline V gene encodes CDR1 SGDLS and CDR2 YYNGEE. Deletions cut 1 base from V and 9 bases from J, with 20 bases between. The CDR3 covers 16 residues. CDR3 DNA sequence: TGTGCCAGCAGCGTACAATGGACCCCCCCGAGGGTTGAGCAGTTCTTC. Protein sequence: CASSVQWTPPRVEQFF.

J is TRBJ2-2 and V is TRBV2, with 7 bases lining up with TRBD1. CDR1 and CDR2 from the germline V gene are SNHLY and FYNNEI. The CDR3 is 15 amino acids. The V gene end was trimmed by 6 bases and the J gene end by 4 bases; junction bases not matched to a gene: 8. This CDR3 reads CASSFSGTATGELFF. CDR3 DNA: TGTGCCAGCAGCTTTTCCGGGACAGCCACCGGGGAGCTGTTTTTT.

Only one count was recorded for this clone. The J gene is TRBJ1-5, the V gene TRBV30; a weak D match, TRBD1 (5 bases). The length of the CDR3 is 15 residues. Germline assignment: CDR1 GTSNPN and CDR2 SVGIG (reference sequence). Trimming removed 2 bases from V and 1 base from J, with 12 bases in between. This chain's CDR3 is CAWSSGQGSNQPQHF. The CDR3 DNA reads TGTGCCTGGAGTTCCGGGCAGGGAAGCAATCAGCCCCAGCATTTT.

This clone is a singleton in its sample. The gene calls are TRBV28 and TRBJ1-5, with 8 bases aligning to TRBD1. Germline V gene sequence: CDR1 MDHEN, CDR2 SYDVKM. V dropped 10 bases and J dropped 6; count of bases not matched to a gene: 8. The CDR3 runs 13 residues. CDR3 residues: CATRTGGGQPQHF. The CDR3 nucleotides read TGTGCCACCCGAACAGGGGGTGGTCAGCCCCAGCATTTT. Drawing the rest from reference TRBV28 and TRBJ1-5, the complete variable domain is DVKVTQSSRYLVKRTGEKVFLECVQDMDHENMFWYRQDPGLGLRLIYFSYDVKMKEKGDIPEGYSVSREKKERFSLILESASTNQTSMYLCATRTGGGQPQHFGDGTRLSIL.

The CDR3 bases are TGCGCCAGCAGCTATTCGGGACAGCAAGAGACCCAGTACTTC. Translated, it gives CASSYSGQQETQYF. The chain joins TRBV5-1 to TRBJ2-5; TRBD1 matches 7 bases. CDR1 and CDR2 from the germline V gene are SGHRS and YFSETQ. This CDR3 has 14 residues. With 3 bases clipped from V and 2 bases from J, the junction kept 4 bases outside the gene matches.

This clone was counted a single time. The rearrangement uses TRBV18 and TRBJ1-1; D unresolved. V gave up 3 bases and J gave up 2 bases, with 25 bases separating them. The CDR3 is 19 residues long. CDR1 is KGHSH and CDR2 is LQKENI in the germline V gene. The CDR3 loop is CASSPNAPRVGSYNTEAFF. The CDR3 DNA follows: TGTGCCAGCTCACCGAACGCCCCTCGAGTCGGGAGTTACAACACTGAAGCTTTCTTT. Drawing the rest from reference TRBV18 and TRBJ1-1, the complete variable domain is NAGVMQNPRHLVRRRGQEARLRCSPMKGHSHVYWYRQLPEEGLKFMVYLQKENIIDESGMPKERFSAEFPKEGPSILRIQQVVRGDSAAYFCASSPNAPRVGSYNTEAFFGQGTRLTVV.

V and J are TRBV1 and TRBJ1-2; the table gives TRBD1 as D, unverified against the DNA. TRBV1 has pseudogene status. This CDR3 contains 18 residues. CDR3 in DNA: TGCACCAGCAGCCAAGAATTGCTGGACAGGGTTTTTTTGGATGGCTACACCTTC. Residues: CTSSQELLDRVFLDGYTF.

This clone was recorded a few times. The chain is built from TRBV6-1 and TRBJ2-7; 7 bases line up with TRBD1. CDR1 and CDR2 (germline): MNHNS, SASEGT. The CDR3 is made up of 13 amino acids. V lost 5 bases and J lost 2; bases outside the gene matches: 3. The CDR3 region has the DNA TGTGCCAGCAGTCCGGGACAGACCTACGAGCAGTACTTC. Residues: CASSPGQTYEQYF.

The chain carries TRBV19 and TRBJ2-6, with 7 bases identical to TRBD1. This CDR3 comprises 18 residues. Trimming cost V 2 bases and J 0 bases; bases outside gene matches: 7. Germline V CDR1 and CDR2: LNHDA, SQIVND (reference sequence). As DNA, the CDR3 is TGTGCCAGTAGTATATGGGGCAGGGGGAGCTCTGGGGCCAACGTCCTGACTTTC. Translated, it gives CASSIWGRGSSGANVLTF.

The gene calls are TRBV6-5 and TRBJ1-5, with D tentatively TRBD1 (6 bases). V was cut by 4 bases and J by 6 bases, with 10 bases left in between. Germline assignment: CDR1 MNHEY and CDR2 SVGAGI. This CDR3 contains 13 residues. CDR3 sequence: CASSSGVGQPQHF. CDR3 sequence (DNA): TGTGCCAGCAGTTCAGGGGTTGGTCAGCCCCAGCATTTT.

The J gene is TRBJ1-4, the V gene TRBV28, with TRBD1 matching over 9 bases. The CDR3 runs to 15 residues. J was trimmed by 8 bases and V by 8 bases; bases with no gene match: 12. Germline lookup yields CDR1 MDHEN and CDR2 SYDVKM. The DNA for the CDR3 is TGTGCCAGCGCCCCCGAACAGGGGGCTGGGGAAAAACTGTTTTTT. It is translated as CASAPEQGAGEKLFF.

This chain joins TRBV10-3 and TRBJ2-1; 12 nucleotides agree with TRBD2. CDR1 is ENHRY and CDR2 is SYGVKD in the germline V gene. Trimming took 0 bases from V and 2 from J; bases not matched to a gene: 11. The CDR3 contains 20 residues. Here the CDR3 DNA reads TGTGCCATCAGTGAGTCGAAAGGGCTAGCGGGAGGGCCCCCCTACAATGAGCAGTTCTTC. Amino acids: CAISESKGLAGGPPYNEQFF.

This rearrangement joins TRBV19 to TRBJ1-3; 7 bases agree with TRBD1. CDR1 is LNHDA and CDR2 is SQIVND in the germline V gene (reference sequence). This CDR3 spans 16 amino acids. Trimming cost V 5 bases and J 4 bases; bases outside gene matches: 11. CDR3 region: CASSAPGGSGGNTIYF. DNA for the CDR3: TGTGCCAGTAGTGCCCCAGGGGGGTCGGGAGGAAACACCATATATTTT.